The count of the clone carrying this T cell receptor (beta chain) is one. Its cognate antigen is unknown. This specimen belongs to a study of fetal regulatory T cell absence and autoimmunity. Unmatched junction bases numbered 5, after V lost 7 bases and J lost 0 bases. The V gene's germline CDR1 is SGDLS and CDR2 YYNGEE. This CDR3 spans 16 amino acids. Sequencing was at survey level. Only in-frame clones appear in the TCRdb table, and some are missing; sequencing was by immunoSEQ multiplex PCR. Of more than 90,000 clones in the sample, roughly 70% were seen once. Findings and caveats of the study: Oligoclonal TCR enrichment in pancreas over cord blood reached over 100-fold for some clones. In IPEX, the enrichment was taken to support antigen-driven autoimmunity before birth.

This TCR came from a male donor with IPEX syndrome. Sample: pancreas tissue. The chain carries TRBV9 and TRBJ2-3; 13 bases fit TRBD2. The CDR3 DNA sequence: TGTGCCAGCGGACTAGCGGGGGCACCTAGCACAGATACGCAGTATTTT. This encodes CASGLAGAPSTDTQYF. Combining the CDR3 with reference TRBV9 and TRBJ2-3 gives the whole variable domain DSGVTQTPKHLITATGQRVTLRCSPRSGDLSVYWYQQSLDQGLQFLIQYYNGEERAKGNILERFSAQQFPDLHSELNLSSLELGDSALYFCASGLAGAPSTDTQYFGPGTRLTVL.